The next 26 T cell receptor beta chains were all read from a single sample in a study of shared clonotypes between healthy human individuals. Assay: immunoSEQ multiplex PCR; the TCRdb copy retains only in-frame clones and omits some. The profile shows 2 million to 2.5 million clones, 80% to 95% of them singletons. Specimen: naive CD4+ T cells from PBMCs. Subset of the sample: CD45RA+ positively selected. The receptors come from a man in his late teens or twenties in good health. Some clones in this sample may be carry-over from other donors' samples.

The genes are TRBV7-9 and TRBJ1-2, with TRBD1 matching over 7 bases. The CDR3 has 14 residues. J was trimmed by 4 bases and V by 6 bases; bases with no gene match: 8. The germline gives CDR1 SEHNR, CDR2 FQNEAQ (reference sequence). For the CDR3, the DNA is TGTGCCAGCAGTTCCAGGGGGGAAGCCTATGGCTACACCTTC. Translating gives CASSSRGEAYGYTF.

The chain combines TRBV5-4 with TRBJ2-7, with D possibly being TRBD2 (6 bases). The CDR3 consists of 15 residues. Germline CDR1 SGHNT, CDR2 YYREEE (reference sequence). The V gene lost 4 bases and the J gene lost 3 bases, with 17 bases spanning the gap. The CDR3 loop is CASSRIGGANYEQYF. CDR3 coding DNA: TGTGCCAGCAGCCGGATCGGCGGGGCGAACTACGAGCAGTACTTC.

The chain combines TRBV28 with TRBJ2-1; perhaps D is TRBD1 or TRBD2 (6 bases each). The CDR3 has 16 residues. V was pared by 5 bases and J by 5 bases, with 19 bases between. Germline V CDR1 and CDR2: MDHEN, SYDVKM. In DNA form, the CDR3 reads TGTGCCAGCAGTCCACCGTTTTGGGGGGCGGACAATGAGCAGTTCTTC. It encodes CASSPPFWGADNEQFF.

This chain joins TRBV27 and TRBJ2-6; perhaps TRBD2 as D (5 bases). There are 15 residues in the CDR3. The V and J ends lost 2 bases and 1 base respectively, with 6 bases between them. Germline CDR1 reads MNHEY; CDR2 reads SMNVEV (reference sequence). The CDR3 region is CASSLRTSGANVLTF. CDR3 nucleotide sequence: TGTGCCAGCAGTTTAAGGACTTCTGGGGCCAACGTCCTGACTTTC.

The chain links TRBV2 to TRBJ1-1; 9 bases agree with TRBD1. The CDR3 covers 12 residues. J lost 9 bases, V lost 5 bases, and 4 bases had no gene match. Germline V CDR1 and CDR2: SNHLY, FYNNEI. This CDR3 is CASSRNRGQAFF. The DNA for the CDR3 is TGTGCCAGCAGTAGAAACAGGGGGCAAGCTTTCTTT.

The chain combines TRBV5-5 with TRBJ2-1; 9 bases match TRBD2. Trimming cost V 6 bases and J 4 bases; bases outside gene matches: 2. Germline CDR1 SGHKS, CDR2 YYEKEE (reference sequence). There are 13 residues in the CDR3. CDR3 nucleotide sequence: TGTGCCAGCACGACTAGCGGATACAATGAGCAGTTCTTC. This encodes CASTTSGYNEQFF.

The chain has TRBV4-1 and TRBJ2-1; D assignment may be TRBD1 or TRBD2 (5 bases each). V was shortened by 4 bases and J by 1 base, with 17 bases between the two germline ends. Per the germline V gene, CDR1 is MGHRA and CDR2 is YSYEKL. The CDR3 loop spans 17 amino acids. CDR3 in DNA: TGCGCCAGCAGCCCTAGGACCGGGACCCCATCCTACAATGAGCAGTTCTTC. Its translation is CASSPRTGTPSYNEQFF.

J is TRBJ2-7 and V is TRBV5-8; 7 nucleotides align to TRBD2. This CDR3 comprises 15 residues. In germline, CDR1 is SGHTS, CDR2 YDEGEE. V dropped 1 base and J dropped 4; count of bases not matched to a gene: 8. CDR3 in DNA: TGTGCCAGCAGCTTGTTGAGGGAGGGCCCTTACGAGCAGTACTTC. Translated: CASSLLREGPYEQYF.

V gene TRBV5-4 combines with J gene TRBJ1-1, with D possibly matching TRBD1 (5 bases). The V end was cut by 3 bases, the J end by 3 bases, with 18 bases between. Per germline, CDR1 SGHNT and CDR2 YYREEE (reference sequence). This CDR3 region has 16 residues. The DNA for the CDR3 is TGTGCCAGCAGCTCTGATCCCAACCGGGGGGACACTGAAGCTTTCTTT. It translates to CASSSDPNRGDTEAFF.

The V and J genes are TRBV28 and TRBJ1-3, with TRBD1 identical over 7 bases. Looked up from germline, CDR1 is MDHEN and CDR2 is SYDVKM. The CDR3 totals 16 residues. V shed 3 bases and J 0 bases; nucleotides not matched to a gene: 5. CDR3 coding DNA: TGTGCCAGCAGTTTCACAGGGGATGTCTCTGGAAACACCATATATTTT. This encodes CASSFTGDVSGNTIYF.

The V gene is TRBV11-1, the J gene TRBJ2-3; TRBD2 is a possible D gene (6 bases). Germline loops: CDR1 SGHAT, CDR2 FQDESV (reference sequence). The CDR3 totals 15 residues. The V and J ends lost 4 bases and 0 bases respectively, with 11 bases between them. CDR3 in amino acids: CASSSPGGSTDTQYF. The CDR3 DNA follows: TGTGCCAGCAGCTCCCCCGGGGGTAGCACAGATACGCAGTATTTT.

As for this clone: Other nucleotide sequences from this sample produce the same CDR3. This chain uses TRBV18 with TRBJ1-5, with a tentative D call TRBD1 (5 bases). CDR1 and CDR2 (germline): KGHSH, LQKENI. The CDR3 contains 15 residues. Trimming removed 1 base from V and 4 bases from J, with 11 bases in between. Here the CDR3 DNA reads TGTGCCAGCTCACCACAGGGGCAAGGGAATCAGCCCCAGCATTTT. It encodes CASSPQGQGNQPQHF.

In the case of this clone: This sample also contains other DNA sequences that code for the same CDR3. J is TRBJ2-5 and V is TRBV6-5; perhaps D is TRBD1 or TRBD2 (6 bases each). CDR1 and CDR2 (germline): MNHEY, SVGAGI. CDR3 length: 15 amino acids. V was shortened by 0 bases and J by 5 bases, with 13 bases between the two germline ends. The CDR3 region has the DNA TGTGCCAGCAGTTACTCGGCAGGGGCGGGGGAGACCCAGTACTTC. Translated, it gives CASSYSAGAGETQYF.

The V call is TRBV6-6, the J call TRBJ1-6; 7 bases align to TRBD1. Germline V gene sequence: CDR1 MNHNY, CDR2 SVGAGI (reference sequence). The V and J ends lost 6 bases and 8 bases, in that order; junction bases with no gene match: 7. This CDR3 is 14 amino acids long. The CDR3 nucleotides read TGTGCCAGCAGCCGACAGGGAGGGGATTCACCCCTCCACTTT. It is translated as CASSRQGGDSPLHF.

The J gene is TRBJ2-2, the V gene TRBV5-1; 7 bases are shared with TRBD2. Germline V gene data show CDR1 as SGHRS and CDR2 as YFSETQ. CDR3 length: 14 amino acids. V was pared by 1 base and J by 5 bases, with 2 bases of the junction left unmatched. The CDR3 is CASSLFSGTGELFF. As DNA, the CDR3 is TGCGCCAGCAGCTTGTTTAGCGGGACCGGGGAGCTGTTTTTT.

The V and J genes are TRBV10-3 and TRBJ1-4; 8 bases match TRBD1. Trimming removed 0 bases from V and 10 bases from J; junction bases left unmatched: 10. This CDR3 comprises 16 residues. Germline CDR1 and CDR2: ENHRY and SYGVKD. The CDR3 spells CAISESIWTGNSKLFF. As DNA, the CDR3 is TGTGCCATCAGTGAGTCGATTTGGACAGGGAACTCAAAACTGTTTTTT.

V usage is TRBV11-2 and J usage is TRBJ2-2, with D hard to call. CDR1 is SGHAT, CDR2 FQNNGV, per germline. Trimming removed 2 bases at V and 0 bases at J, with 4 bases between. The CDR3 length is 14 residues. CDR3 DNA: TGTGCCAGCAGCTTATTCTCGAACACCGGGGAGCTGTTTTTT. Translated, it gives CASSLFSNTGELFF.

The table lists this clone with a count of one. The V and J genes are TRBV10-3 and TRBJ2-1, with D unresolved. V was clipped by 9 bases and J by 0 bases, with 15 bases between them. Germline loops: CDR1 ENHRY, CDR2 SYGVKD. This CDR3 region has 15 residues. CDR3 in DNA: TGTGCCATTGCCACCGCGAGTCGCTCCTACAATGAGCAGTTCTTC. This codes for CAIATASRSYNEQFF.

This clone was observed once. In DNA form, the CDR3 reads TGTGCCAGCTCACCTGGACTGGTCTCTGGAAACACCATATATTTT. It codes for CASSPGLVSGNTIYF. V and J are TRBV18 and TRBJ1-3; D gene ambiguous. Germline CDR1 is KGHSH and CDR2 is LQKENI. This CDR3 contains 15 residues. The germline V and J ends were trimmed by 3 bases and 0 bases, with 9 bases remaining between them.

This clone was picked up a small number of times. CDR3 amino acids: CASSVVGGVGDQYF. In DNA form, the CDR3 reads TGTGCCAGCAGCGTAGTGGGGGGAGTGGGCGACCAGTACTTC. This sequence joins TRBV9 and TRBJ2-5; D is possibly TRBD2 (6 bases). The V end lost 0 bases, the J end lost 10 bases, and 16 bases lay between the germline ends. The CDR3 totals 14 residues. Germline CDR1 reads SGDLS; CDR2 reads YYNGEE. Combining the CDR3 with reference TRBV9 and TRBJ2-5 gives the whole variable domain DSGVTQTPKHLITATGQRVTLRCSPRSGDLSVYWYQQSLDQGLQFLIQYYNGEERAKGNILERFSAQQFPDLHSELNLSSLELGDSALYFCASSVVGGVGDQYFGPGTRLLVL.

V and J are TRBV6-6 and TRBJ1-4, with D perhaps matching TRBD1 (5 bases). V was pared by 6 bases and J by 11 bases, with 16 bases between. The CDR3 extends over 13 amino acids. CDR1 is MNHNY, CDR2 SVGAGI, per germline (reference sequence). CDR3 region: CASRPPGPEKLFF. The CDR3 DNA reads as TGTGCCAGCAGACCCCCGGGACCGGAGAAACTGTTTTTT.

The chain combines TRBV2 with TRBJ2-6; D possibly matches TRBD1 or TRBD2 (5 bases each). The CDR3 consists of 13 residues. Germline V CDR1 and CDR2: SNHLY, FYNNEI. The CDR3 sequence is CGGRSSGANVLTF. DNA for the CDR3: TGTGGGGGACGGAGCTCTGGGGCCAACGTCCTGACTTTC.

V usage is TRBV28 and J usage is TRBJ2-1, with 9 bases matching TRBD1. Germline CDR1 is MDHEN and CDR2 is SYDVKM. The V segment lost 8 bases and the J segment 8 bases; nucleotides outside the gene matches: 13. This CDR3 has 15 amino acids. The CDR3 bases are TGTGCCAGCGGAACACAGGGGGCGCAAGTCCATGAGCAGTTCTTC. Protein sequence: CASGTQGAQVHEQFF.

Points on this clone: In the same sample, other DNA sequences code for this CDR3. J is TRBJ1-3 and V is TRBV9; D unclear. V was pared by 2 bases and J by 4 bases, with 10 bases between. Germline-derived CDR1 and CDR2 are SGDLS and YYNGEE. This CDR3 spans 14 amino acids. CDR3 nucleotide sequence: TGTGCCAGCAGCGTGGGGAGTTCCGGAAACACCATATATTTT. Amino acid sequence: CASSVGSSGNTIYF.

V usage is TRBV28 and J usage is TRBJ2-7, with 10 positions matching TRBD1. The germline V gene has CDR1 MDHEN and CDR2 SYDVKM. Germline trimming cut 6 bases from V and 4 bases from J; bases unmatched to any gene: 9. CDR3 size: 15 residues. The CDR3 loop reads CASRQPGQGVYEQYF. CDR3 coding DNA: TGTGCCAGCAGACAACCCGGACAGGGGGTGTACGAGCAGTACTTC.

The V call is TRBV6-1, the J call TRBJ2-7; D not certain. V was cut by 7 bases and J by 1 base, with 14 bases left in between. Germline V gene data show CDR1 as MNHNS and CDR2 as SASEGT. CDR3 length: 14 amino acids. In nucleotides, the CDR3 is TGTGCCAGCACTCTTACGACCGGTTCCTACGAGCAGTACTTC. Amino acids: CASTLTTGSYEQYF.